This is a list of T cell receptor beta chains from one sample in a study of shared clonotypes between healthy human individuals. Profiling relied on immunoSEQ multiplex PCR, and the TCRdb table lists in-frame clones only, not all of them. The profile shows some 2 million clones, around 96% of them singletons. What was sequenced was naive CD8+ T cells sorted from blood. The origin of the receptors is a man between 18 and 29 years old in good health. Each CDR3 is given with its conserved first and last residue. Each record gives: clone size, D gene, J gene, V gene, CDR3 protein, CDR3 DNA. The D gene is left open where the match is weak. Clone size is stated in some rows and not others, as once, few, many or a class when expanded.

clone size: NA
D gene: NA
J gene: TRBJ1-2
V gene: TRBV4-1
CDR3 protein: CEVRGRDGDYGYTF
CDR3 DNA: TGCGAGGTAAGGGGTCGGGACGGTGACTATGGCTACACCTTC

clone size: NA
D gene: NA
J gene: TRBJ2-2
V gene: TRBV6-5
CDR3 protein: CASSYSEIVTGELFF
CDR3 DNA: TGTGCCAGCAGTTACTCGGAGATCGTTACCGGGGAGCTGTTTTTT

clone size: once
D gene: NA
J gene: TRBJ2-3
V gene: TRBV5-1
CDR3 protein: CASSLVRTSADTQYF
CDR3 DNA: TGCGCCAGCAGTTTGGTAAGGACCTCTGCAGATACGCAGTATTTT

clone size: NA
D gene: NA
J gene: TRBJ2-3
V gene: TRBV1
CDR3 protein: CTSSPRAGPTDTQYF
CDR3 DNA: TGCACCAGCAGCCCTCGAGCAGGGCCCACAGATACGCAGTATTTT

clone size: NA
D gene: NA
J gene: TRBJ1-1
V gene: TRBV6-1
CDR3 protein: CASSEMVDMNTEAFF
CDR3 DNA: TGTGCCAGCAGTGAAATGGTAGATATGAACACTGAAGCTTTCTTT

clone size: NA
D gene: TRBD1
J gene: TRBJ1-2
V gene: TRBV6-1
CDR3 protein: CASSGQGLDGYTF
CDR3 DNA: TGTGCCAGCAGTGGACAGGGACTGGATGGCTACACCTTC

clone size: NA
D gene: NA
J gene: TRBJ2-3
V gene: TRBV7-8
CDR3 protein: CASSFRLLGVGDTQYF
CDR3 DNA: TGTGCCAGCAGCTTCCGGCTGTTGGGAGTCGGAGATACGCAGTATTTT

clone size: NA
D gene: TRBD1
J gene: TRBJ2-7
V gene: TRBV4-1
CDR3 protein: CASSQGTGIYEQYF
CDR3 DNA: TGCGCCAGCAGCCAAGGGACAGGGATTTACGAGCAGTACTTC

clone size: NA
D gene: NA
J gene: TRBJ2-1
V gene: TRBV29-1
CDR3 protein: CSVGRADNEQFF
CDR3 DNA: TGCAGCGTTGGCAGGGCGGACAATGAGCAGTTCTTC

clone size: NA
D gene: TRBD2
J gene: TRBJ2-7
V gene: TRBV4-1
CDR3 protein: CASSQDVSGSFEQYF
CDR3 DNA: TGCGCCAGCAGCCAAGATGTTAGCGGGAGCTTTGAGCAGTACTTC

clone size: once
D gene: NA
J gene: TRBJ2-2
V gene: TRBV5-1
CDR3 protein: CASSLGPSSLFF
CDR3 DNA: TGCGCCAGCAGCTTGGGGCCTTCCTCGCTGTTTTTT

clone size: NA
D gene: TRBD1
J gene: TRBJ2-7
V gene: TRBV5-1
CDR3 protein: CASSLEGWTGVGEQYF
CDR3 DNA: TGCGCCAGCAGCTTGGAAGGGTGGACAGGGGTCGGAGAGCAGTACTTC

clone size: NA
D gene: TRBD2
J gene: TRBJ2-3
V gene: TRBV4-1
CDR3 protein: CASSQAAGGGDTQYF
CDR3 DNA: TGCGCCAGCAGCCAAGCTGCGGGGGGGGGAGATACGCAGTATTTT

clone size: NA
D gene: NA
J gene: TRBJ1-3
V gene: TRBV28
CDR3 protein: CASSLRQMGGTIYF
CDR3 DNA: TGTGCCAGCAGTTTACGACAGATGGGGGGCACCATATATTTT

clone size: NA
D gene: NA
J gene: TRBJ2-3
V gene: TRBV6-1
CDR3 protein: CASSALPQKGLDTQYF
CDR3 DNA: TGTGCCAGCAGTGCCCTCCCGCAGAAGGGGCTTGATACGCAGTATTTT

clone size: NA
D gene: NA
J gene: TRBJ2-2
V gene: TRBV19
CDR3 protein: CASSKVNTGELFF
CDR3 DNA: TGTGCCAGTAGTAAAGTGAACACCGGGGAGCTGTTTTTT

clone size: NA
D gene: NA
J gene: TRBJ2-7
V gene: TRBV19
CDR3 protein: CASSIGGPYYEQYF
CDR3 DNA: TGTGCCAGTAGTATTGGCGGACCGTACTACGAGCAGTACTTC

clone size: NA
D gene: NA
J gene: TRBJ2-1
V gene: TRBV19
CDR3 protein: CASSIAESSYNEQFF
CDR3 DNA: TGTGCCAGTAGTATAGCGGAGAGCTCCTACAATGAGCAGTTCTTC

clone size: NA
D gene: NA
J gene: TRBJ2-7
V gene: TRBV27
CDR3 protein: CASSFQASYEQYF
CDR3 DNA: TGTGCCAGCAGTTTTCAGGCCTCCTACGAGCAGTACTTC

clone size: NA
D gene: TRBD1
J gene: TRBJ2-1
V gene: TRBV5-1
CDR3 protein: CASSLGRQGQQGENEQFF
CDR3 DNA: TGCGCCAGCAGCTTGGGTCGACAGGGACAACAGGGTGAGAATGAGCAGTTCTTC

clone size: NA
D gene: TRBD2
J gene: TRBJ2-3
V gene: TRBV19
CDR3 protein: CATQRGGVDTQYF
CDR3 DNA: TGTGCCACTCAGCGGGGGGGTGTGGATACGCAGTATTTT

clone size: once
D gene: TRBD2
J gene: TRBJ2-3
V gene: TRBV9
CDR3 protein: CASSFSGRGTDTQYF
CDR3 DNA: TGTGCCAGCAGCTTTAGCGGGAGAGGCACAGATACGCAGTATTTT

clone size: NA
D gene: NA
J gene: TRBJ2-3
V gene: TRBV9
CDR3 protein: CASSGGSTSTDTQYF
CDR3 DNA: TGTGCCAGCAGCGGGGGTTCCACTAGCACAGATACGCAGTATTTT

clone size: NA
D gene: NA
J gene: TRBJ2-5
V gene: TRBV4-1
CDR3 protein: CASSHPVGEETQYF
CDR3 DNA: TGCGCCAGCAGCCACCCCGTGGGGGAAGAGACCCAGTACTTC

clone size: NA
D gene: TRBD1
J gene: TRBJ1-1
V gene: TRBV6-6
CDR3 protein: CASSYSTGLMNTEAFF
CDR3 DNA: TGTGCCAGCAGTTACTCGACAGGGTTAATGAACACTGAAGCTTTCTTT

clone size: NA
D gene: NA
J gene: TRBJ1-5
V gene: TRBV7-9
CDR3 protein: CASSLVLGNNQPQHF
CDR3 DNA: TGTGCCAGCAGCTTAGTTCTGGGAAACAATCAGCCCCAGCATTTT

clone size: NA
D gene: TRBD1
J gene: TRBJ1-2
V gene: TRBV11-2
CDR3 protein: CASSFGTGGLYGYTF
CDR3 DNA: TGTGCCAGCAGCTTTGGGACAGGGGGCCTCTATGGCTACACCTTC

clone size: NA
D gene: TRBD1
J gene: TRBJ1-4
V gene: TRBV5-1
CDR3 protein: CASSPLTGSEGEKLFF
CDR3 DNA: TGCGCCAGCAGCCCCTTGACAGGGTCCGAAGGAGAAAAACTGTTTTTT

clone size: NA
D gene: NA
J gene: TRBJ2-7
V gene: TRBV6-5
CDR3 protein: CASSSSFEQYF
CDR3 DNA: TGTGCCAGCAGCTCGTCTTTCGAGCAGTACTTC

clone size: NA
D gene: NA
J gene: TRBJ2-7
V gene: TRBV13
CDR3 protein: CASSLSGLGAYEQYF
CDR3 DNA: TGTGCCAGCAGCTTAAGTGGGCTCGGTGCCTACGAGCAGTACTTC

clone size: NA
D gene: NA
J gene: TRBJ2-2
V gene: TRBV4-1
CDR3 protein: CASSQELRGEEDTGELFF
CDR3 DNA: TGCGCCAGCAGCCAAGAGCTCAGGGGTGAGGAGGACACCGGGGAGCTGTTTTTT

clone size: NA
D gene: NA
J gene: TRBJ2-7
V gene: TRBV27
CDR3 protein: CASSFDASSEQYF
CDR3 DNA: TGTGCCAGCAGTTTCGATGCTAGTAGCGAGCAGTACTTC

clone size: NA
D gene: NA
J gene: TRBJ1-1
V gene: TRBV6-5
CDR3 protein: CASSPGPYGNTEAFF
CDR3 DNA: TGTGCCAGCAGTCCGGGGCCTTACGGGAACACTGAAGCTTTCTTT

clone size: NA
D gene: NA
J gene: TRBJ2-7
V gene: TRBV7-9
CDR3 protein: CASSLVGVGLHTYEQYF
CDR3 DNA: TGTGCCAGCAGCTTAGTCGGGGTGGGACTCCACACCTACGAGCAGTACTTC

clone size: NA
D gene: NA
J gene: TRBJ2-1
V gene: TRBV5-4
CDR3 protein: CASSLGQSYNEQFF
CDR3 DNA: TGTGCCAGCAGCTTGGGACAGTCCTACAATGAGCAGTTCTTC

clone size: NA
D gene: TRBD1
J gene: TRBJ2-7
V gene: TRBV7-8
CDR3 protein: CASSSNLGQGYEQYF
CDR3 DNA: TGTGCCAGCAGCTCCAACCTCGGACAGGGGTACGAGCAGTACTTC

clone size: few
D gene: NA
J gene: TRBJ2-7
V gene: TRBV10-2
CDR3 protein: CASSEDRTYEQYF
CDR3 DNA: TGCGCCAGCAGTGAAGACAGAACCTACGAGCAGTACTTC

clone size: NA
D gene: NA
J gene: TRBJ2-7
V gene: TRBV23-1
CDR3 protein: CASSQSPRVLYEQYF
CDR3 DNA: TGCGCCAGCAGTCAATCCCCTAGGGTGCTCTACGAGCAGTACTTC

clone size: NA
D gene: NA
J gene: TRBJ2-3
V gene: TRBV5-1
CDR3 protein: CASSLANGGLDVAQYF
CDR3 DNA: TGCGCCAGCAGCTTGGCCAACGGAGGACTCGACGTTGCGCAGTATTTT

clone size: NA
D gene: NA
J gene: TRBJ2-1
V gene: TRBV29-1
CDR3 protein: CSVVGGGRHREDYNEQFF
CDR3 DNA: TGCAGCGTTGTGGGAGGGGGTCGACACCGCGAAGACTACAATGAGCAGTTCTTC

clone size: once
D gene: NA
J gene: TRBJ2-1
V gene: TRBV9
CDR3 protein: CASSAQGRNEQFF
CDR3 DNA: TGTGCCAGCAGCGCTCAGGGTCGGAATGAGCAGTTCTTC

clone size: NA
D gene: TRBD2
J gene: TRBJ2-1
V gene: TRBV7-9
CDR3 protein: CASSKLAGPYNEQFF
CDR3 DNA: TGTGCCAGCAGCAAGTTAGCGGGTCCCTACAATGAGCAGTTCTTC

clone size: NA
D gene: TRBD1
J gene: TRBJ1-2
V gene: TRBV27
CDR3 protein: CASSSTGRTFGYTF
CDR3 DNA: TGTGCCAGCAGTTCGACAGGGAGGACGTTTGGCTACACCTTC

clone size: NA
D gene: NA
J gene: TRBJ2-7
V gene: TRBV6-1
CDR3 protein: CASSEDGEQYF
CDR3 DNA: TGTGCCAGCAGTGAAGACGGCGAGCAGTACTTC

clone size: once
D gene: TRBD2
J gene: TRBJ2-1
V gene: TRBV6-5
CDR3 protein: CASSLSSGAYIEQFF
CDR3 DNA: TGTGCCAGCAGCCTCTCTAGCGGGGCCTACATCGAGCAGTTCTTC

clone size: once
D gene: NA
J gene: TRBJ1-5
V gene: TRBV4-1
CDR3 protein: CASSLRGNQPQHF
CDR3 DNA: TGCGCCAGCAGCCTACGGGGCAATCAGCCCCAGCATTTT

clone size: NA
D gene: NA
J gene: TRBJ2-5
V gene: TRBV2
CDR3 protein: CASSEGPRGETQYF
CDR3 DNA: TGTGCCAGCAGTGAGGGTCCCAGGGGAGAGACCCAGTACTTC

clone size: NA
D gene: NA
J gene: TRBJ2-2
V gene: TRBV7-7
CDR3 protein: CASSPEDTGELFF
CDR3 DNA: TGTGCTAGCAGCCCAGAGGACACCGGGGAGCTGTTTTTT

clone size: NA
D gene: NA
J gene: TRBJ2-5
V gene: TRBV2
CDR3 protein: CASSEVLGPSTSQETQYF
CDR3 DNA: TGTGCCAGCAGTGAAGTACTAGGACCTTCCACGAGCCAAGAGACCCAGTACTTC

clone size: NA
D gene: TRBD2
J gene: TRBJ2-1
V gene: TRBV4-1
CDR3 protein: CASSQDAPLAGGRHEQFF
CDR3 DNA: TGCGCCAGCAGCCAAGACGCCCCACTAGCGGGGGGGCGACATGAGCAGTTCTTC

clone size: NA
D gene: NA
J gene: TRBJ1-4
V gene: TRBV27
CDR3 protein: CASIPGVHRGKKLFF
CDR3 DNA: TGTGCCAGCATACCAGGGGTTCACCGAGGGAAAAAACTGTTTTTT